The T cell receptor beta chain described here comes from a study of OX40 agonist ivuxolimab in advanced cancers. Overall study context: People in dose escalation had one of these cancers: hepatocellular carcinoma, melanoma, renal cell or head and neck cancer.

Study observations and caveats: Some patients who did not respond also had low normalized T-cell clonal expansion. On average, CD8+ T cells had more expanded clones than CD4+.

Profiled with immunoSEQ multiplex PCR; TCRdb holds only in-frame clones, not every one. In the table there are tens of thousands of clones, 84% of which are singletons. Collection of blood occurred at baseline, at cycle 4 day 1, and at cycle 7 day 1. About this clone itself: Its antigen remains unknown.

This receptor was taken from an adult with an advanced solid tumor such as melanoma, head and neck, liver or kidney cancer. This sample comprised CD4+ or CD8+ T cells sorted from blood, obtained in a trial of the OX40 agonist ivuxolimab.

Written as DNA, the CDR3 is TGTGCCAGCAGCCAGGGGGGACCCTATAGCAATCAGCCCCAGCATTTT. The encoded protein is CASSQGGPYSNQPQHF. V is TRBV9 and J is TRBJ1-5, with 7 bases matching TRBD1. The CDR3 extends over 16 amino acids. V lost 4 bases and J lost 0; bases outside the gene matches: 7. Germline loops: CDR1 SGDLS, CDR2 YYNGEE.